Listed below are T cell receptor beta chains from one sample, sequenced in a study of blood T cell repertoires in COVID-19. Measured with immunoSEQ multiplex PCR; TCRdb has only the in-frame clones, and not every one. The sample includes just over 300,000 clones, roughly 89% seen only once; the top ten take approximately 4.5%. The sequenced sample consisted of PBMCs or T cells enriched from blood (not recorded which). The source is a young woman with acute COVID-19. CDR3s include the opening cysteine and the closing phenylalanine or tryptophan.

CDR3,J,V
CASSLYSLGGSNQPQHF,TRBJ1-5,TRBV19
CASSPRQLATGTGELFF,TRBJ2-2,TRBV10-1
CSVLPLQGAEAFF,TRBJ1-1,TRBV29-1
CASSPTTGELFF,TRBJ2-2,TRBV27
CASSLLGERGTDTQYF,TRBJ2-3,TRBV28
CASSVGAGNEKLFF,TRBJ1-4,TRBV9
CASRTLADNARDNEQFF,TRBJ2-1,TRBV28
CAAEARPNPGGLGGGELFF,TRBJ2-2,TRBV24-1
CASSLTGDRETQYF,TRBJ2-5,TRBV27
CATSRDLGGRGQDGYTF,TRBJ1-2,TRBV15
CASSPLGETGPPYNEQFF,TRBJ2-1,TRBV6-2/TRBV6-3
CASSIAYRDIYEQYF,TRBJ2-7,TRBV19
CASSLTGKWDQPQHF,TRBJ1-5,TRBV5-8
CTSSQDTNRTSGRETGELFF,TRBJ2-2,TRBV1
CSVEGIEDEKLFF,TRBJ1-4,TRBV29-1
CASRLHRANQPQHF,TRBJ1-5,TRBV28
CASSPGDFSYEQYF,TRBJ2-7,TRBV11-2
CASSAAGFGNTIYF,TRBJ1-3,TRBV7-2
CAISEGTSGREDEQFF,TRBJ2-1,TRBV10-3
CASSLARLAGAYEQYF,TRBJ2-7,TRBV7-9
CASSKLDRGWNTEAFF,TRBJ1-1,TRBV21-1
CASSPPSLSTDTQYF,TRBJ2-3,TRBV18
CASSLGLAGGDEQFF,TRBJ2-1,TRBV5-8
CASQRDYNYGYTF,TRBJ1-2,TRBV28
CASAYGGSGNEQFF,TRBJ2-1,TRBV5-4
CAWSPRDLILMNTEAFF,TRBJ1-1,TRBV30
CASSLTFTKEAFF,TRBJ1-1,TRBV28
CASSLMEQEAFF,TRBJ1-1,TRBV12-3/TRBV12-4
CASSLMTLRSVAPYF,TRBJ2-3,TRBV28
CASSRRTITEAFF,TRBJ1-1,TRBV12-3/TRBV12-4
CASSLALGTANEKLFF,TRBJ1-4,TRBV7-2
CAWSGGLTEAFF,TRBJ1-1,TRBV30
CASSIDSQGTTEAFF,TRBJ1-1,TRBV19
CASSVTGASNYGYTF,TRBJ1-2,TRBV5-1
CSVAQGYSGNTIYF,TRBJ1-3,TRBV29-1
CASSPAGAYEQYF,TRBJ2-7,TRBV19
CASSPKGQTTDTQYF,TRBJ2-3,TRBV19
CASSLQGGTEAFF,TRBJ1-1,TRBV12-3/TRBV12-4
CASSDPLDSPLHF,TRBJ1-6,TRBV9
CASSPGFSGNTIYF,TRBJ1-3,TRBV27
CASRRINSPLHF,TRBJ1-6,TRBV27
CASSLNGGWADTQYF,TRBJ2-3,TRBV7-3